This TCR beta chain was sequenced during a study of T cells in Graves' hyperthyroidism and ophthalmopathy. The investigators amplified TCR beta CDR3 regions from RNA transcripts. RT-PCR in the first round (using the HTBI primer set) targeted the TCR CDR3. TCRdb recomputed calls from the multiplex PCR reads with MiXCR, one row per CDR3 protein. This sample has around 690,000 distinct CDR3 sequences, with more than 20% found just once. The V gene's germline CDR1 is SGHTA and CDR2 FQGNSA. CDR3 length equals 13 residues. Trimming cost V 5 bases and J 2 bases, with 6 bases left between them. A few counts support this clonotype.

The source material was blood. This TCR was sampled from a man aged 30-40 years with Graves' ophthalmopathy. This chain joins TRBV7-2 and TRBJ1-4, with a possible D match to TRBD1 (5 bases). In DNA, the CDR3 is TGTGCCAGCAGCAGGGGCACTAATGAAAAACTGTTTTTT. This codes for CASSRGTNEKLFF. The whole variable domain, remainder taken from reference TRBV7-2 and TRBJ1-4, is GAGVSQSPSNKVTEKGKDVELRCDPISGHTALYWYRQSLGQGLEFLIYFQGNSAPDKSGLPSDRFSAERTGGSVSTLTIQRTQQEDSAVYLCASSRGTNEKLFFGSGTQLSVL.